A selection of T cell receptor beta chains follows, all from one sample in a study of cytotoxic CD8 clonotypes in ibrutinib-treated CLL. Some clones are missing from TCRdb's copy, which holds only in-frame ones; the method was immunoSEQ multiplex PCR. In the table there are fewer than 45,000 clones, 71% of which are singletons. This material consisted of PBMCs, taken at disease progression, from a patient treated with ibrutinib. The receptors come from a human donor with chronic lymphocytic leukemia. Both conserved end residues are part of each CDR3. A D gene is named only where the DNA matches it firmly. Clone sizes are given selectively: once, few, many, or a class where the clone is expanded.

d_call: .
v_call: TRBV7-8
clone_size: .
j_call: TRBJ1-1
cdr3_nt: TGTGCCACCGAAGGGGGGCTACCGAACACTGAAGCTTTCTTT
cdr3_aa: CATEGGLPNTEAFF

d_call: .
v_call: TRBV14
clone_size: .
j_call: TRBJ2-6
cdr3_nt: TGTGCCAGCAGCCTGTTACCGGGGCCCCATACTGGGGCCAACGTCCTGACTTTC
cdr3_aa: CASSLLPGPHTGANVLTF

d_call: .
v_call: TRBV21-1
clone_size: few
j_call: TRBJ2-7
cdr3_nt: TGTGCCAGCAGCAAAGAGGCCCCCCTCTACGAGCAGTACTTC
cdr3_aa: CASSKEAPLYEQYF

d_call: .
v_call: TRBV27
clone_size: .
j_call: TRBJ1-5
cdr3_nt: TGTGCCAGCAGTTACCAGGGGCAGGGTCAGCCCCAGCATTTT
cdr3_aa: CASSYQGQGQPQHF

d_call: .
v_call: TRBV18
clone_size: .
j_call: TRBJ2-7
cdr3_nt: TGTGCCAGCTCACCAAAAGGAAAGGGGGGCCCCTACGAGCAGTACTTC
cdr3_aa: CASSPKGKGGPYEQYF

d_call: .
v_call: TRBV2
clone_size: medium-sized
j_call: TRBJ1-1
cdr3_nt: TGTGCCAGCAGGGAGGGGTATAGGACTGAAGCTTTCTTT
cdr3_aa: CASREGYRTEAFF

d_call: .
v_call: TRBV6-1
clone_size: .
j_call: TRBJ1-5
cdr3_nt: TGTGCCACCCGGGAGAACCATAGCAATCAGCCCCAGCATTTT
cdr3_aa: CATRENHSNQPQHF

d_call: .
v_call: TRBV5-1
clone_size: .
j_call: TRBJ2-5
cdr3_nt: TGCGCCAGCAGCCCCGGACAGCAACAAGAGACCCAGTACTTC
cdr3_aa: CASSPGQQQETQYF

d_call: .
v_call: TRBV29-1
clone_size: once
j_call: TRBJ2-7
cdr3_nt: TGCAGCGTTATGGACAGCTCCTACGAGCAGTACTTC
cdr3_aa: CSVMDSSYEQYF

d_call: .
v_call: TRBV5-1
clone_size: .
j_call: TRBJ2-6
cdr3_nt: TGCGCCAGCAGCGACGTGAAGGGGGGAGACTCTGGGGCCAACGTCCTGACTTTC
cdr3_aa: CASSDVKGGDSGANVLTF

d_call: TRBD1
v_call: TRBV6-5
clone_size: .
j_call: TRBJ2-1
cdr3_nt: TGTGCCAGCAGGCCCGGGACAGGGGTTTACAATGAGCAGTTCTTC
cdr3_aa: CASRPGTGVYNEQFF

d_call: TRBD1
v_call: TRBV2
clone_size: .
j_call: TRBJ2-7
cdr3_nt: TGTGCCAGCAGTATCGGGACAGGGGGGACCTACGAGCAGTACTTC
cdr3_aa: CASSIGTGGTYEQYF

d_call: .
v_call: TRBV7-6
clone_size: .
j_call: TRBJ2-3
cdr3_nt: TGTGCCAGCAGCTTAGTGCGTCTAGAATCCGATACGCAGTATTTT
cdr3_aa: CASSLVRLESDTQYF

d_call: .
v_call: TRBV6-1
clone_size: .
j_call: TRBJ1-1
cdr3_nt: TGTGCCAGCAGTGCCCAGGCTGAAGCTTTCTTT
cdr3_aa: CASSAQAEAFF

d_call: .
v_call: TRBV19
clone_size: .
j_call: TRBJ1-1
cdr3_nt: TGTGCCAGTAGCACAGGGATTTCGAACACTGAAGCTTTCTTT
cdr3_aa: CASSTGISNTEAFF

d_call: TRBD2
v_call: TRBV5-1
clone_size: .
j_call: TRBJ2-1
cdr3_nt: TGCGCCAGCAGCCCCGCGGGACTAGCGTGGTATTCGGCCTACAATGAGCAGTTCTTC
cdr3_aa: CASSPAGLAWYSAYNEQFF

d_call: .
v_call: TRBV23-1
clone_size: .
j_call: TRBJ1-5
cdr3_nt: TGCGCCAGCAGCCCTAAGCCCCTCAATAAGCACAGCAATCAGCCCCAGCATTTT
cdr3_aa: CASSPKPLNKHSNQPQHF

d_call: .
v_call: TRBV5-4
clone_size: .
j_call: TRBJ2-5
cdr3_nt: TGTGCCAGCAGCTTAGGTCAGGGCTCGGGGGAGACCCAGTACTTC
cdr3_aa: CASSLGQGSGETQYF

d_call: .
v_call: TRBV6-1
clone_size: .
j_call: TRBJ1-5
cdr3_nt: TGTGCCAGCAGTGAAACAGCCATCAATCAGCCCCAGCATTTT
cdr3_aa: CASSETAINQPQHF

d_call: .
v_call: TRBV6-1
clone_size: .
j_call: TRBJ1-1
cdr3_nt: TGTGCCAGCAGCTCGGAGTACAGTGCTTTCTTT
cdr3_aa: CASSSEYSAFF

d_call: .
v_call: TRBV9
clone_size: .
j_call: TRBJ1-1
cdr3_nt: TGTGCCAGCAGCGTAGATCGGGGGAAGGACACTGAAGCTTTCTTT
cdr3_aa: CASSVDRGKDTEAFF

d_call: .
v_call: TRBV19
clone_size: .
j_call: TRBJ1-5
cdr3_nt: TGTGCCAGTAGTTCCCGGACAGGCAATCAGCCCCAGCATTTT
cdr3_aa: CASSSRTGNQPQHF

d_call: .
v_call: TRBV6-5
clone_size: .
j_call: TRBJ1-2
cdr3_nt: TGTGCCAGCAGTTACAGTAGGACACCCTATGGCTACACCTTC
cdr3_aa: CASSYSRTPYGYTF

d_call: .
v_call: TRBV6-1
clone_size: .
j_call: TRBJ2-1
cdr3_nt: TGTGCCAGCAGTGAAGTGCTACTGTCCCTTCCCTACAATGAGCAGTTCTTC
cdr3_aa: CASSEVLLSLPYNEQFF

d_call: .
v_call: TRBV29-1
clone_size: .
j_call: TRBJ2-3
cdr3_nt: TGCAGCGTTGGTAGTAGGAGGTCAGATACGCAGTATTTT
cdr3_aa: CSVGSRRSDTQYF

d_call: TRBD1
v_call: TRBV5-1
clone_size: .
j_call: TRBJ2-5
cdr3_nt: TGCGCCAGCAGCCCCAGGGACAGCTTCGTGGAGACCCAGTACTTC
cdr3_aa: CASSPRDSFVETQYF

d_call: .
v_call: TRBV6-1
clone_size: .
j_call: TRBJ2-2
cdr3_nt: TGTGCCAGCACGAGGTCCGGGGAGCTGTTTTTT
cdr3_aa: CASTRSGELFF

d_call: .
v_call: TRBV6-5
clone_size: .
j_call: TRBJ2-3
cdr3_nt: TGTGCCAGCAGTTACGCCATGAGCACAGATACGCAGTATTTT
cdr3_aa: CASSYAMSTDTQYF

d_call: TRBD2
v_call: TRBV10-1
clone_size: .
j_call: TRBJ2-1
cdr3_nt: TGCGCCAGCAGTGACGGGGGGGCCGCGAATGAGCAGTTCTTC
cdr3_aa: CASSDGGAANEQFF

d_call: .
v_call: TRBV6-5
clone_size: .
j_call: TRBJ1-1
cdr3_nt: TGTGCCAGCAGTTCCTCGGGTGGCTCTGAAGCTTTCTTT
cdr3_aa: CASSSSGGSEAFF

d_call: TRBD1
v_call: TRBV4-1
clone_size: .
j_call: TRBJ1-3
cdr3_nt: TGCGCCAGCAGCGTCCAGGGGGTAACTGGAAACACCATATATTTT
cdr3_aa: CASSVQGVTGNTIYF

d_call: .
v_call: TRBV11-2
clone_size: few
j_call: TRBJ1-5
cdr3_nt: TGTGCCAGCAGCTCAGGTCCGCCCCAGCATTTT
cdr3_aa: CASSSGPPQHF

d_call: .
v_call: TRBV19
clone_size: .
j_call: TRBJ1-2
cdr3_nt: TGTGCCAGTAGTATTGGTTACGGAGGGTTCGGCTATGGCTACACCTTC
cdr3_aa: CASSIGYGGFGYGYTF

d_call: TRBD2
v_call: TRBV6-6
clone_size: .
j_call: TRBJ2-3
cdr3_nt: TGTGCCAGCAGACCACCTAGCGGGGGGGCGGATACGCAGTATTTT
cdr3_aa: CASRPPSGGADTQYF

d_call: .
v_call: TRBV29-1
clone_size: .
j_call: TRBJ1-2
cdr3_nt: TGCAGCGGTCAGGGTTTAGGCTATGGCTACACCTTC
cdr3_aa: CSGQGLGYGYTF

d_call: TRBD1
v_call: TRBV2
clone_size: once
j_call: TRBJ1-2
cdr3_nt: TGTGCCAGCAGTTTAGGGGACAGCTATGGCTACACCTTC
cdr3_aa: CASSLGDSYGYTF

d_call: .
v_call: TRBV6-5
clone_size: .
j_call: TRBJ1-6
cdr3_nt: TGTGCCAGCAGTGAAGGTCCCTATAATTCACCCCTCCACTTT
cdr3_aa: CASSEGPYNSPLHF

d_call: .
v_call: TRBV7-8
clone_size: .
j_call: TRBJ1-5
cdr3_nt: TGTGCCAGCAGCCCGCTTAATCAGCCCCAGCATTTT
cdr3_aa: CASSPLNQPQHF

d_call: .
v_call: TRBV2
clone_size: .
j_call: TRBJ1-5
cdr3_nt: TGTGCCAGCAGGGCCCCGGGACTTCTCAATCAGCCCCAGCATTTT
cdr3_aa: CASRAPGLLNQPQHF

d_call: .
v_call: TRBV6-1
clone_size: many
j_call: TRBJ1-5
cdr3_nt: TGTGCCAGCAGGATTGAGGGGTATCAGCCCCAGCATTTT
cdr3_aa: CASRIEGYQPQHF

d_call: .
v_call: TRBV12-5
clone_size: .
j_call: TRBJ1-3
cdr3_nt: TGTGCTAGTGGTTTGGTGGGAAACACCATATATTTT
cdr3_aa: CASGLVGNTIYF

d_call: .
v_call: TRBV5-4
clone_size: .
j_call: TRBJ2-3
cdr3_nt: TGTGCCAGCAGCTTGGCCTCGACAGATACGCAGTATTTT
cdr3_aa: CASSLASTDTQYF

d_call: .
v_call: TRBV7-9
clone_size: .
j_call: TRBJ1-2
cdr3_nt: TGTGCCAGCAGCATCAGGGAAGGCTATGGCTACACCTTC
cdr3_aa: CASSIREGYGYTF

d_call: .
v_call: TRBV11-1
clone_size: .
j_call: TRBJ2-3
cdr3_nt: TGTGCCAGCAGCTTAGCTCGGTTCGGCCTCGGAGATACGCAGTATTTT
cdr3_aa: CASSLARFGLGDTQYF

d_call: .
v_call: TRBV10-2
clone_size: .
j_call: TRBJ2-3
cdr3_nt: TGCGCCAGCAGTGGACCCCGGGTCGGGACAGATACGCAGTATTTT
cdr3_aa: CASSGPRVGTDTQYF

d_call: TRBD1
v_call: TRBV5-1
clone_size: .
j_call: TRBJ2-2
cdr3_nt: TGCGCCAGCAGCACCGGGACAGGGGGGACGAACACCGGGGAGCTGTTTTTT
cdr3_aa: CASSTGTGGTNTGELFF

d_call: .
v_call: TRBV6-1
clone_size: .
j_call: TRBJ1-3
cdr3_nt: TGTGCCAGCAGTTCCGGCTCCTCTGGAAACACCATATATTTT
cdr3_aa: CASSSGSSGNTIYF

d_call: TRBD2
v_call: TRBV19
clone_size: few
j_call: TRBJ2-5
cdr3_nt: TGTGCCAGTAGTCCGGTGGGCGGGGGAGAGACCCAGTACTTC
cdr3_aa: CASSPVGGGETQYF

d_call: TRBD1
v_call: TRBV11-3
clone_size: .
j_call: TRBJ2-2
cdr3_nt: TGTGCCAGCAGCCCCCGGACAGGGCGTGGGACCGGGGAGCTGTTTTTT
cdr3_aa: CASSPRTGRGTGELFF

d_call: .
v_call: TRBV5-1
clone_size: .
j_call: TRBJ2-1
cdr3_nt: TGCGCCAGCAGCTTGGATTTGCGCGGCAATGAGCAGTTCTTC
cdr3_aa: CASSLDLRGNEQFF

d_call: .
v_call: TRBV18
clone_size: .
j_call: TRBJ2-5
cdr3_nt: TGTGCCAGCTCACGGGCCCGCCAAGAGACCCAGTACTTC
cdr3_aa: CASSRARQETQYF

d_call: .
v_call: TRBV7-9
clone_size: .
j_call: TRBJ1-1
cdr3_nt: TGTGCCAGCAGCTTAGCTGTGGGGAAGGTCGGTGAAGCTTTCTTT
cdr3_aa: CASSLAVGKVGEAFF

d_call: .
v_call: TRBV6-1
clone_size: few
j_call: TRBJ2-7
cdr3_nt: TGTGCCAGCAGTGATGAGGATAGCGGACGCTCGTACGAGCAGTACTTC
cdr3_aa: CASSDEDSGRSYEQYF

d_call: TRBD2
v_call: TRBV19
clone_size: .
j_call: TRBJ2-1
cdr3_nt: TGTGCCAGTAGTATAAGGCCAGGGAGGGGTCAGTTCTTC
cdr3_aa: CASSIRPGRGQFF

d_call: .
v_call: TRBV6-1
clone_size: .
j_call: TRBJ2-3
cdr3_nt: TGTGCCAGCAGTGAATGGGGTAGGGATGGGGATACGCAGTATTTT
cdr3_aa: CASSEWGRDGDTQYF

d_call: .
v_call: TRBV4-2
clone_size: .
j_call: TRBJ1-2
cdr3_nt: TGTGCCAGCAGCCAAGATGGGGCAGCGCAAGGGGGCTACACCTTC
cdr3_aa: CASSQDGAAQGGYTF

d_call: .
v_call: TRBV19
clone_size: once
j_call: TRBJ1-3
cdr3_nt: TGTGCCAGTACCCGGGGGGGTTCTGGAAACACCATATATTTT
cdr3_aa: CASTRGGSGNTIYF

d_call: TRBD1
v_call: TRBV2
clone_size: .
j_call: TRBJ1-1
cdr3_nt: TGTGCCAGCAGGGGGACAGGGGCAGGCACTGAAGCTTTCTTT
cdr3_aa: CASRGTGAGTEAFF

d_call: .
v_call: TRBV14
clone_size: once
j_call: TRBJ2-1
cdr3_nt: TGTGCCAGCAGCCAATACAGGGGACTCTCCTACAATGAGCAGTTCTTC
cdr3_aa: CASSQYRGLSYNEQFF

d_call: .
v_call: TRBV28
clone_size: .
j_call: TRBJ2-5
cdr3_nt: TGTGCCAGCAGTCCTTTTCGTTCCCAAGAGACCCAGTACTTC
cdr3_aa: CASSPFRSQETQYF